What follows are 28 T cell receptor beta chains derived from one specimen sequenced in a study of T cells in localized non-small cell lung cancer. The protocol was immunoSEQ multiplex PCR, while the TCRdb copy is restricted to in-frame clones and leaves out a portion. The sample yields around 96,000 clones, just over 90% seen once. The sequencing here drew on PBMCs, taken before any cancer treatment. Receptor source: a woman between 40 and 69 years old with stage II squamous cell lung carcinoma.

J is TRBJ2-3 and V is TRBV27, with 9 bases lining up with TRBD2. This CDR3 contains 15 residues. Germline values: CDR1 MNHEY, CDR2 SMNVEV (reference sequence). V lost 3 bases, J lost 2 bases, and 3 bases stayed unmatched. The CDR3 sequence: CASSFLAGATDTQYF. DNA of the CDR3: TGTGCCAGCAGTTTTTTAGCGGGGGCCACAGATACGCAGTATTTT.

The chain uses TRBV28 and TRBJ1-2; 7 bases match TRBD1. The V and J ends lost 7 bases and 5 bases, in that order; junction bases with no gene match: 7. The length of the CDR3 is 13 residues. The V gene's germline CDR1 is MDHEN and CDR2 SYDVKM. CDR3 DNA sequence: TGTGCCAGCATTTCGACAGGGCCTTATGGCTACACCTTC. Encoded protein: CASISTGPYGYTF.

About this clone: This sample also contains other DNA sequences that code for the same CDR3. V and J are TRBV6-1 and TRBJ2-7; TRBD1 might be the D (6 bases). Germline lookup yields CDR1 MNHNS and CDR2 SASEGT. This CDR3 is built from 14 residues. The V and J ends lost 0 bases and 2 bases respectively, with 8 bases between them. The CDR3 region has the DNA TGTGCCAGCAGTGAAGCGGGACAACCCTACGAGCAGTACTTC. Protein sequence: CASSEAGQPYEQYF.

CDR3 in DNA: TGTGCCAGCAGCTTAGGACCGATCCGGACCCAGTACTTC. Its translation is CASSLGPIRTQYF. This chain connects TRBV7-2 to TRBJ2-5; no reliable D call. Per the germline V gene, CDR1 is SGHTA and CDR2 is FQGNSA. V dropped 1 base and J dropped 7 bases, with 10 bases sitting between them. This CDR3 has 13 residues. The full variable domain, rest sourced from reference TRBV7-2 and TRBJ2-5, is GAGVSQSPSNKVTEKGKDVELRCDPISGHTALYWYRQSLGQGLEFLIYFQGNSAPDKSGLPSDRFSAERTGGSVSTLTIQRTQQEDSAVYLCASSLGPIRTQYFGPGTRLLVL.

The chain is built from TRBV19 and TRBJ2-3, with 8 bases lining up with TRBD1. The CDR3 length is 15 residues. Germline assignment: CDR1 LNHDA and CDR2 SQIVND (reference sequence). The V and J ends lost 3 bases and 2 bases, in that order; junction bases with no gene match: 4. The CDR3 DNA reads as TGTGCCAGTAGTATCGGACAGGGCGACACAGATACGCAGTATTTT. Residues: CASSIGQGDTDTQYF.

CDR3 coding DNA: TGCGCCAGCAGCTTGGACAATTTCAGGGGACTGAACACTGAAGCTTTCTTT. Translation gives CASSLDNFRGLNTEAFF. The chain recombines TRBV5-1 with TRBJ1-1; maybe TRBD1 (6 bases). Trimming took 0 bases from V and 0 from J, leaving 15 bases between them. The germline V gene has CDR1 SGHRS and CDR2 YFSETQ. The CDR3 runs to 17 residues.

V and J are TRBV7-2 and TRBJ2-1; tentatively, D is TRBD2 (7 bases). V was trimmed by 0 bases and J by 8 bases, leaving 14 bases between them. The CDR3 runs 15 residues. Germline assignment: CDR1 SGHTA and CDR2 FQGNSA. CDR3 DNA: TGTGCCAGCAGCTTAGCGCGGGGGCTGGTGGATGAGCAGTTCTTC. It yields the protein CASSLARGLVDEQFF.

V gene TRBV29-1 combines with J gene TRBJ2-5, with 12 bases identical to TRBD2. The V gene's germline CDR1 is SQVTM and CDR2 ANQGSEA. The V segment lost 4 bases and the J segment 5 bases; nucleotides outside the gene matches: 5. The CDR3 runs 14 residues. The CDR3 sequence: CSVVTSGSSETQYF. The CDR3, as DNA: TGCAGCGTTGTGACTAGCGGGAGTAGTGAGACCCAGTACTTC.

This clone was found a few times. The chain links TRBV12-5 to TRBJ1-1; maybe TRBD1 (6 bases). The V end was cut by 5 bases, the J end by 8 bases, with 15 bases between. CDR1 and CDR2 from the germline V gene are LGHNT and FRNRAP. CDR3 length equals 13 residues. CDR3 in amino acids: CASGLQPTGEAFF. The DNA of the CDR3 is TGTGCTAGTGGTCTCCAACCCACAGGGGAAGCTTTCTTT.

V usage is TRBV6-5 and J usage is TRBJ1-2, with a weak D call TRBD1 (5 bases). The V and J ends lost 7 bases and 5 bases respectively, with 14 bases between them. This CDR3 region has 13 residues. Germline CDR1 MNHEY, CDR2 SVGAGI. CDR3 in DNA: TGTGCCAGCACTCCCGGGGGGGAATATGGCTACACCTTC. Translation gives CASTPGGEYGYTF.

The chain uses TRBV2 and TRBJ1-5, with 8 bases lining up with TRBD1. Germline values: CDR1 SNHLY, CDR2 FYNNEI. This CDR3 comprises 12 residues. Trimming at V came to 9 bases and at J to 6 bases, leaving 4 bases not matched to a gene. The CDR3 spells CASDRGAQPQHF. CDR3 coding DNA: TGTGCCAGTGACAGGGGTGCTCAGCCCCAGCATTTT.

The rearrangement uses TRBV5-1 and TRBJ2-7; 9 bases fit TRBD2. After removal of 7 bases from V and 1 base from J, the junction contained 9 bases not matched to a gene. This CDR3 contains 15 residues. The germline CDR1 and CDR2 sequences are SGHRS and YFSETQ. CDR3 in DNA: TGCGCCAGCTCAAGGGGGGCGGGAGGGTCCTACGAGCAGTACTTC. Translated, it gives CASSRGAGGSYEQYF.

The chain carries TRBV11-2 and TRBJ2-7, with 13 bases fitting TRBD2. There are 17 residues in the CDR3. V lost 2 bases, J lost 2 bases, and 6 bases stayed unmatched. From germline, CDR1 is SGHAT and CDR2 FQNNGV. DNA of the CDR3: TGTGCCAGCAGCTTAAAACCTGGACTAGCGGGAGCCTACGAGCAGTACTTC. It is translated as CASSLKPGLAGAYEQYF.

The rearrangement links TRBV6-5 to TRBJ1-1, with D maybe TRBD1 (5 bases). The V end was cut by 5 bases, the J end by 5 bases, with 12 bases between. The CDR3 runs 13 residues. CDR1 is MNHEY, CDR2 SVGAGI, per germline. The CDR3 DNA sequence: TGTGCCAGCAGTGGTCAGGGACGGACTGAAGCTTTCTTT. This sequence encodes CASSGQGRTEAFF.

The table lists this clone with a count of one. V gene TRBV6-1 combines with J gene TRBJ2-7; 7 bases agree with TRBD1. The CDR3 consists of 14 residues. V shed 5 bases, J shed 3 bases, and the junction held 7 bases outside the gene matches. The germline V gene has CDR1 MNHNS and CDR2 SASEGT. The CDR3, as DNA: TGTGCCAGCAGTCGAACAGACAGGGTCTACGAGCAGTACTTC. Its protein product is CASSRTDRVYEQYF.

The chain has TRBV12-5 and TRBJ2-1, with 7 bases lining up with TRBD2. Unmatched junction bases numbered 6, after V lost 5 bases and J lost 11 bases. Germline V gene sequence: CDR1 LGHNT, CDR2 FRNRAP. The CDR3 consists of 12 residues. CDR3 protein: CASGDASGQQFF. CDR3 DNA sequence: TGTGCTAGTGGTGACGCTAGCGGCCAGCAGTTCTTC. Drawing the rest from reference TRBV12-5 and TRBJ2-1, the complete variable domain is DARVTQTPRHKVTEMGQEVTMRCQPILGHNTVFWYRQTMMQGLELLAYFRNRAPLDDSGMPKDRFSAEMPDATLATLKIQPSEPRDSAVYFCASGDASGQQFFGPGTRLTVL.

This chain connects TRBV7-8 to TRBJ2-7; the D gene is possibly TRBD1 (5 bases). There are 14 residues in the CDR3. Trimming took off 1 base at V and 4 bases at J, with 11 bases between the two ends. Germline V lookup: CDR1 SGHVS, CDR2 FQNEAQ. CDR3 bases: TGTGCCAGCAGCTTAGTGCAGGGTTCGTACGAGCAGTACTTC. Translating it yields CASSLVQGSYEQYF. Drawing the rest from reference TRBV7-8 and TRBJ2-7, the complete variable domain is GAGVSQSPRYKVAKRGQDVALRCDPISGHVSLFWYQQALGQGPEFLTYFQNEAQLDKSGLPSDRFFAERPEGSVSTLKIQRTQQEDSAVYLCASSLVQGSYEQYFGPGTRLTVT.

CDR3 loop: CASSSKEPLNTEAFF. The CDR3 DNA follows: TGCGCCAGCAGTTCCAAAGAACCCCTGAACACTGAAGCTTTCTTT. This chain joins TRBV5-1 and TRBJ1-1; D uncertain. The CDR3 covers 15 residues. Germline CDR1 is SGHRS and CDR2 is YFSETQ. Trimming removed 5 bases from V and 0 bases from J, with 14 bases in between.

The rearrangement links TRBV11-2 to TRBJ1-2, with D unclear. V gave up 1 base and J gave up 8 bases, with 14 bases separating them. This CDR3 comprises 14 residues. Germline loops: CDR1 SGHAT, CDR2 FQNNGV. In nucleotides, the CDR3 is TGTGCCAGCAGCTTAGTAGGTGGGCCAACAGGCTACACCTTC. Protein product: CASSLVGGPTGYTF.

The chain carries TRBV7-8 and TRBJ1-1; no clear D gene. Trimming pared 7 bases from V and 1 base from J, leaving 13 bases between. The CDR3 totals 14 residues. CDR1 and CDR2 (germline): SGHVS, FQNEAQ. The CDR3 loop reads CASTSLDSNTEAFF. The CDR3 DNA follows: TGTGCCAGCACCTCACTCGATTCGAACACTGAAGCTTTCTTT.

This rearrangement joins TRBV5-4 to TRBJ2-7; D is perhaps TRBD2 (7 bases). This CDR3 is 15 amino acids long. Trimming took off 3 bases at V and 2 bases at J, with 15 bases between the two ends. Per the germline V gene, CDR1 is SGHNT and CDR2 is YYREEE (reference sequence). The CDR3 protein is CASSSGGGATYEQYF. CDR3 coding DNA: TGTGCCAGCAGCTCAGGTGGGGGGGCAACCTACGAGCAGTACTTC.

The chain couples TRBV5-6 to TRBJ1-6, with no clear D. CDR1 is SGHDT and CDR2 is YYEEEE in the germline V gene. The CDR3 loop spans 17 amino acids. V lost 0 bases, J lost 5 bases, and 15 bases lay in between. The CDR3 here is CASSLASGMANNSPLHF. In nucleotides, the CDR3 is TGTGCCAGCAGCTTGGCCTCGGGGATGGCGAATAATTCACCCCTCCACTTT.

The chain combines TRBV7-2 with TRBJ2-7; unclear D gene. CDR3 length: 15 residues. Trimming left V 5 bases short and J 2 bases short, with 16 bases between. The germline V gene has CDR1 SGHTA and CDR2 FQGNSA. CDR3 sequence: CASSPDGQNPYEQYF. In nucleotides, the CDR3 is TGTGCCAGCAGCCCGGACGGCCAAAACCCCTACGAGCAGTACTTC.

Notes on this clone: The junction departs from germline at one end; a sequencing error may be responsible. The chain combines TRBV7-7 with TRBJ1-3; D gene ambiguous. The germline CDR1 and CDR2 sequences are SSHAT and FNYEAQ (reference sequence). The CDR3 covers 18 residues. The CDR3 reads CASSPRRRESCSGNTIYF. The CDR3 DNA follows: TGTGCTAGCAGCCCTAGGAGGCGCGAGTCCTGCTCTGGAAACACCATATATTTT. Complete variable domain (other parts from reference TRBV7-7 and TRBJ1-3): GAGVSQSPRYKVTKRGQDVTLRCDPISSHATLYWYQQALGQGPEFLTYFNYEAQPDKSGLPSDRFSAERPEGSISTLTIQRTEQRDSAMYRCASSPRRRESCSGNTIYFGEGSWLTVV.

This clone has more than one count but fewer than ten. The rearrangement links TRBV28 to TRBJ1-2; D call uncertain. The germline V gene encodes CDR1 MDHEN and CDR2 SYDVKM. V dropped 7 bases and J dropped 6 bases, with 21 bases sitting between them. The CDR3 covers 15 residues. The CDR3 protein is CASISPARVGNGYTF. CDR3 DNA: TGTGCCAGCATTTCACCCGCGAGGGTCGGGAATGGCTACACCTTC.

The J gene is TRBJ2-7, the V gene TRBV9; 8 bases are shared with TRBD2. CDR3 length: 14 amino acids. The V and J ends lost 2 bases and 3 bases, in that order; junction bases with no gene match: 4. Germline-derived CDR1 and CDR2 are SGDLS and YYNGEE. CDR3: CASSVGLAGYEQYF. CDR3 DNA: TGTGCCAGCAGCGTTGGGCTAGCGGGCTACGAGCAGTACTTC. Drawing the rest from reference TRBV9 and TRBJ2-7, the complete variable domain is DSGVTQTPKHLITATGQRVTLRCSPRSGDLSVYWYQQSLDQGLQFLIQYYNGEERAKGNILERFSAQQFPDLHSELNLSSLELGDSALYFCASSVGLAGYEQYFGPGTRLTVT.

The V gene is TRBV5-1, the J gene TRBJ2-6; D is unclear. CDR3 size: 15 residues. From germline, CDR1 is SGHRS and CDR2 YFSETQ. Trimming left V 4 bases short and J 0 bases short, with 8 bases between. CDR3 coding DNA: TGCGCCAGCAGCGTAGACTTCTCTGGGGCCAACGTCCTGACTTTC. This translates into CASSVDFSGANVLTF.

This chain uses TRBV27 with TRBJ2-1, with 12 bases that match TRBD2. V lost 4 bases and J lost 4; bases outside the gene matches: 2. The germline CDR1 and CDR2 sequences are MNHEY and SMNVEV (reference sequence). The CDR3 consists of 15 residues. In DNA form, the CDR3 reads TGTGCCAGCAGTTCCGGACTAGCGGGGTACAATGAGCAGTTCTTC. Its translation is CASSSGLAGYNEQFF.